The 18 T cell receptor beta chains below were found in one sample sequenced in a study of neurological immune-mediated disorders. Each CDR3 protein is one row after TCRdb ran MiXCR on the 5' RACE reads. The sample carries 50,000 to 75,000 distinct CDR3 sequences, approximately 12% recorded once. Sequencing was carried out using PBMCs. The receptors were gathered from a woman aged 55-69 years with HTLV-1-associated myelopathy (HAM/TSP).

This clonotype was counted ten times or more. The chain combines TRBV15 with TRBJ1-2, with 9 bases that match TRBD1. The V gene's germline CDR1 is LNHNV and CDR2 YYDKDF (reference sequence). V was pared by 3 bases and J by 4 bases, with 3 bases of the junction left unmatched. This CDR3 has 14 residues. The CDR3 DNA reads TGTGCCACCAGCAGCCGGGACAGGGCCTATGGCTACACCTTC. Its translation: CATSSRDRAYGYTF. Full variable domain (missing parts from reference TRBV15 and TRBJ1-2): DAMVIQNPRYQVTQFGKPVTLSCSQTLNHNVMYWYQQKSSQAPKLLFHYYDKDFNNEADTPDNFQSRRPNTSFCFLDIRSPGLGDTAMYLCATSSRDRAYGYTFGSGTRLTVV.

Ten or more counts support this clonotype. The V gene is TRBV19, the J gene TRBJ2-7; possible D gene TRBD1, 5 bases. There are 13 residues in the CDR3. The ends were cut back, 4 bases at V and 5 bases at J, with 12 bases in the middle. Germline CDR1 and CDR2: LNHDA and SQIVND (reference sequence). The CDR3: CASSKTRVHEQYF. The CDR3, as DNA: TGTGCCAGTAGTAAAACCAGGGTCCACGAGCAGTACTTC.

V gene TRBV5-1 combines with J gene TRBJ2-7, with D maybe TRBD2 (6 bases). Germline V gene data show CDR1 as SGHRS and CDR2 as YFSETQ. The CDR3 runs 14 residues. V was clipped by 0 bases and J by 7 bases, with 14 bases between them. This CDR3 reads CASSLVSSRGEQYF. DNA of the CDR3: TGCGCCAGCAGCTTGGTTTCCTCCCGGGGGGAGCAGTACTTC.

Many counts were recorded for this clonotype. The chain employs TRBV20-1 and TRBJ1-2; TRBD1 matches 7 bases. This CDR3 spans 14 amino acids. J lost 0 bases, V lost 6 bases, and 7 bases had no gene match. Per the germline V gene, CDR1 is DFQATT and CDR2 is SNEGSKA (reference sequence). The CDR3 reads CSALDRKTNYGYTF. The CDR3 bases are TGCAGTGCCCTGGACAGGAAAACTAACTATGGCTACACCTTC.

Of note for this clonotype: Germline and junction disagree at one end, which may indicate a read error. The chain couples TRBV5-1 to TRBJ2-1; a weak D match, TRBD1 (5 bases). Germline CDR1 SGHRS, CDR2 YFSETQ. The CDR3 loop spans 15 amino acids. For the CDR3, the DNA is TGCGCCAGCAGTCCCGTCATACCAGGGTACAATGACCAGTTCTTC. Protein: CASSPVIPGYNDQFF.

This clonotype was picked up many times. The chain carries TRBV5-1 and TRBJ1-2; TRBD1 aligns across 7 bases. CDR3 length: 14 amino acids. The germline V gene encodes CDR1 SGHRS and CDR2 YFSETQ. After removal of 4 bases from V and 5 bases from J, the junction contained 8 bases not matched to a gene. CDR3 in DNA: TGCGCCAGCAGCCTTTTGGGGACAGCTTATGGCTACACCTTC. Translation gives CASSLLGTAYGYTF. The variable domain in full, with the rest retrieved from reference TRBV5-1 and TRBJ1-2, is KAGVTQTPRYLIKTRGQQVTLSCSPISGHRSVSWYQQTPGQGLQFLFEYFSETQRNKGNFPGRFSGRQFSNSRSEMNVSTLELGDSALYLCASSLLGTAYGYTFGSGTRLTVV.

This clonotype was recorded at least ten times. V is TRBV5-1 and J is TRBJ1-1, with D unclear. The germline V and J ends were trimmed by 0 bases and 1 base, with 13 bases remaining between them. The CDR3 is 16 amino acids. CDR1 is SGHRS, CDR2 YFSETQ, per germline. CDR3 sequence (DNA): TGCGCCAGCAGCTTGGAGCTGGGTCGGGGGAACACTGAAGCTTTCTTT. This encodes CASSLELGRGNTEAFF.

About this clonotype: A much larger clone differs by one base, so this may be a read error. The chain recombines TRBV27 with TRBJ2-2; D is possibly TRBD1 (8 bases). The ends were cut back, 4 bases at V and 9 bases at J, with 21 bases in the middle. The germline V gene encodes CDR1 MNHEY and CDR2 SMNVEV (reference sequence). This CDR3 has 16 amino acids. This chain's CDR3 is CASSSATTGGGRELFF. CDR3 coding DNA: TGTGCCAGCAGTTCCGCGACAACAGGGGGGGGCAGGGAGCTGTTTTTT.

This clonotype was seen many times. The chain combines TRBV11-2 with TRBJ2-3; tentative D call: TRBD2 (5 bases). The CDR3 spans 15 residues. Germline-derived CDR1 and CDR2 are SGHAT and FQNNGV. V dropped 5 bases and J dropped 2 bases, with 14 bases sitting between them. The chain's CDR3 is CASSDYGVSTDTQYF. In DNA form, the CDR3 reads TGTGCCAGCAGCGACTATGGGGTTTCCACAGATACGCAGTATTTT.

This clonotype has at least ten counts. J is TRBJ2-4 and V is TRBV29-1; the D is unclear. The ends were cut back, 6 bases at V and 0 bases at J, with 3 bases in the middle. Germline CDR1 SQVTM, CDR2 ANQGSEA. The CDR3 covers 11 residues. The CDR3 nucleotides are TGCAGCGTGTTAGCCAAAAACATTCAGTACTTC. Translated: CSVLAKNIQYF.

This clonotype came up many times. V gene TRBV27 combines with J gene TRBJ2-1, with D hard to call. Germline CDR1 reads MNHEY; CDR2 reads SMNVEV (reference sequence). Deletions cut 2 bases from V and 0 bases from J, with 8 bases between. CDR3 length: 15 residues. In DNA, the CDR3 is TGTGCCAGCAGTTTAACCCCTTTCTCCTACAATGAGCAGTTCTTC. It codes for CASSLTPFSYNEQFF.

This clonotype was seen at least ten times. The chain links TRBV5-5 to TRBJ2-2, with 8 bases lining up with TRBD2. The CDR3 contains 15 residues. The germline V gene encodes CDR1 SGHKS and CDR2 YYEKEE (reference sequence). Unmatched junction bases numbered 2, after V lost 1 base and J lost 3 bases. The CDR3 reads CASSLSGGDTGELFF. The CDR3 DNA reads TGTGCCAGCAGCTTGTCGGGGGGGGACACCGGGGAGCTGTTTTTT.

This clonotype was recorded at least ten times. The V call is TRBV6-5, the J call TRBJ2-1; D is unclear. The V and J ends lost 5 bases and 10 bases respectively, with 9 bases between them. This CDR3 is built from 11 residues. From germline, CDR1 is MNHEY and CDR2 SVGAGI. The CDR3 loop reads CASSIVGEQFF. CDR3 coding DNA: TGTGCCAGCAGTATAGTAGGAGAGCAGTTCTTC.

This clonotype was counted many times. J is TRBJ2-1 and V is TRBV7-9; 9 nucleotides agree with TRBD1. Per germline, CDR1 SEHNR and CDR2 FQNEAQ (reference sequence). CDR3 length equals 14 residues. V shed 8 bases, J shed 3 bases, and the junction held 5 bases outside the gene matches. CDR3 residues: CASLGQGFYNEQFF. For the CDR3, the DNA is TGTGCCAGCCTGGGACAGGGTTTCTACAATGAGCAGTTCTTC.

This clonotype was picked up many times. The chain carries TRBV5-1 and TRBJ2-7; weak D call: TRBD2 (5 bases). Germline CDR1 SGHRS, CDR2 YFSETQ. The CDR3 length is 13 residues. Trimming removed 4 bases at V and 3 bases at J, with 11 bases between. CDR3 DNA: TGCGCCAGCAGCGCGGACTCGGGCTACGAGCAGTACTTC. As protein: CASSADSGYEQYF.

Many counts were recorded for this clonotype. The CDR3 sequence: CSVGRGMIGEKLFF. Written as DNA, the CDR3 is TGCAGCGTTGGGCGCGGGATGATCGGTGAAAAACTGTTTTTT. This chain joins TRBV29-1 and TRBJ1-4, with D unresolved. Trimming pared 4 bases from V and 7 bases from J, leaving 16 bases between. Germline CDR1 reads SQVTM; CDR2 reads ANQGSEA. The CDR3 sequence is 14 residues long.

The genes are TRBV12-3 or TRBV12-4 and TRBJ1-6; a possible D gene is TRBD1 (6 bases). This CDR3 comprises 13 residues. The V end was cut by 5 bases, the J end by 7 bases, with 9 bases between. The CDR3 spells CASSLTGNSPLHF. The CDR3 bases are TGTGCCAGCAGTCTGACAGGAAATTCACCCCTCCACTTT.

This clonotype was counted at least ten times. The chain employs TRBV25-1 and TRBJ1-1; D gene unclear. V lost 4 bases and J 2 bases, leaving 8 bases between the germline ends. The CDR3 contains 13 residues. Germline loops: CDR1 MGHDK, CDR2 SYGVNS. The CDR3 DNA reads TGTGCCAGCAGTGGTGGTCTCAACACTGAAGCTTTCTTT. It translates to CASSGGLNTEAFF.